Following are 14 T cell receptor beta chains from one sample sequenced in a study of blood T cell repertoires in COVID-19. Using immunoSEQ multiplex PCR, the repertoire was profiled, and TCRdb retains in-frame clones only, with some absent. This sample carries roughly 180,000 clones, around 85% of them seen once, and the ten largest clones take 6.5% to 10%. Sequences were obtained from peripheral blood. Receptors were obtained from a woman aged 60-75 years with acute or convalescent COVID-19.

The J gene is TRBJ2-2, the V gene TRBV9; no firm D call. This CDR3 contains 15 residues. Trimming pared 4 bases from V and 5 bases from J, leaving 15 bases between. CDR1 and CDR2 (germline): SGDLS, YYNGEE. The CDR3 bases are TGTGCCAGCAGCCCCGACTTAAGACCTACCGGGGAGCTGTTTTTT. Translated: CASSPDLRPTGELFF.

A single count supports this clone. This chain links TRBV7-9 with TRBJ2-1; weak D call: TRBD2 (6 bases). V was clipped by 6 bases and J by 6 bases, with 15 bases between them. Germline assignment: CDR1 SEHNR and CDR2 FQNEAQ (reference sequence). The length of the CDR3 is 14 residues. CDR3 sequence (DNA): TGTGCCAGCAGTTTCTCGGGGACTGCCAATGAGCAGTTCTTC. Amino acids: CASSFSGTANEQFF.

This chain links TRBV25-1 with TRBJ1-2, with D tentatively TRBD1 (5 bases). Germline CDR1 and CDR2: MGHDK and SYGVNS. Trimming removed 3 bases at V and 3 bases at J, with 17 bases between. The CDR3 covers 16 residues. The DNA of the CDR3 is TGTGCCAGCAGTGATACGAATCAGGGTCGCTACTATGGCTACACCTTC. Its protein product is CASSDTNQGRYYGYTF.

The chain uses TRBV30 and TRBJ2-1, with 7 nucleotides matching TRBD2. CDR1 and CDR2 from the germline V gene are GTSNPN and SVGIG (reference sequence). The CDR3 runs 14 residues. The V and J ends lost 0 bases and 8 bases, in that order; junction bases with no gene match: 7. The CDR3 region has the DNA TGTGCCTGGAGTGTCGGCGGGAGAGGCGATGAGCAGTTCTTC. Its protein product is CAWSVGGRGDEQFF.

The chain recombines TRBV27 with TRBJ2-7, with 8 positions matching TRBD2. Trimming took 3 bases from V and 3 from J; bases not matched to a gene: 4. The CDR3 runs to 14 residues. CDR1 and CDR2 from the germline V gene are MNHEY and SMNVEV (reference sequence). The CDR3 region is CASSLAAGDYEQYV. Here the CDR3 DNA reads TGTGCCAGCAGTTTGGCAGCGGGGGACTACGAGCAGTACGTC.

V gene TRBV28 combines with J gene TRBJ1-4, with 7 bases aligning to TRBD1. V shed 7 bases, J shed 7 bases, and the junction held 12 bases outside the gene matches. Germline CDR1 is MDHEN and CDR2 is SYDVKM. CDR3 length equals 15 residues. The CDR3 sequence: CASTPGGGGFEKLFF. CDR3 sequence (DNA): TGTGCCAGCACCCCTGGAGGGGGCGGTTTTGAAAAACTGTTTTTT.

The chain has TRBV28 and TRBJ2-7; TRBD1 aligns across 9 bases. The V and J ends lost 8 bases and 4 bases, in that order; junction bases with no gene match: 9. Germline V gene sequence: CDR1 MDHEN, CDR2 SYDVKM. The CDR3 runs 14 residues. CDR3 protein: CASSRQGGSYEQYF. The CDR3 nucleotides are TGTGCCAGCTCCAGACAGGGGGGCTCTTACGAGCAGTACTTC.

The rearrangement links TRBV15 to TRBJ1-2; 12 positions agree with TRBD1. V trimming: 0 bases; J trimming: 9 bases; junction bases outside the gene matches: 5. Per germline, CDR1 LNHNV and CDR2 YYDKDF (reference sequence). CDR3 length: 15 amino acids. DNA of the CDR3: TGTGCCACCAGCAGAGATCGGGACAGGGGGCAAAGCTACACCTTC. This codes for CATSRDRDRGQSYTF.

This clone has only one observation. The chain recombines TRBV5-1 with TRBJ2-5, with 8 positions matching TRBD1. The J segment lost 4 bases and the V segment lost 5 bases, leaving 7 bases of the junction unmatched. The length of the CDR3 is 14 residues. The germline V gene encodes CDR1 SGHRS and CDR2 YFSETQ. CDR3: CASSGAGGVETQYF. For the CDR3, the DNA is TGCGCCAGCAGTGGGGCAGGGGGCGTAGAGACCCAGTACTTC.

The rearrangement joins TRBV2 to TRBJ2-3, with 8 bases that match TRBD1. Per the germline V gene, CDR1 is SNHLY and CDR2 is FYNNEI. There are 15 residues in the CDR3. V lost 5 bases and J lost 0; bases outside the gene matches: 4. The CDR3 here is CASSYDRGSTDTQYF. CDR3 bases: TGTGCCAGCAGTTACGACAGGGGAAGCACAGATACGCAGTATTTT. Complete variable domain (other parts from reference TRBV2 and TRBJ2-3): EPEVTQTPSHQVTQMGQEVILRCVPISNHLYFYWYRQILGQKVEFLVSFYNNEISEKSEIFDDQFSVERPDGSNFTLKIRSTKLEDSAMYFCASSYDRGSTDTQYFGPGTRLTVL.

This chain links TRBV4-2 with TRBJ1-3; tentative D call: TRBD1 (6 bases). This CDR3 has 15 residues. Germline V gene sequence: CDR1 LGHNA, CDR2 YNFKEQ. The ends were cut back, 3 bases at V and 1 base at J, with 10 bases in the middle. DNA for the CDR3: TGTGCCAGCAGCCAGGATACAGGGTCTGGAAACACCATATATTTT. Translation gives CASSQDTGSGNTIYF.

This clone has only a few counts. CDR3 loop: CASRWGRRAGTEAFF. The CDR3 DNA sequence: TGTGCCAGCAGGTGGGGGAGGAGGGCTGGCACTGAAGCTTTCTTT. The genes are TRBV6-5 and TRBJ1-1, with D possibly TRBD1 on 5 matching bases. Trimming removed 6 bases from V and 4 bases from J, with 18 bases in between. Germline lookup yields CDR1 MNHEY and CDR2 SVGAGI. The CDR3 length is 15 residues.

This chain connects TRBV2 to TRBJ1-1; TRBD1 matches at 9 bases. V shed 4 bases and J 1 base; nucleotides not matched to a gene: 7. The CDR3 extends over 16 amino acids. CDR1 and CDR2 (germline): SNHLY, FYNNEI. The CDR3 DNA sequence: TGTGCCAGCAGTGCGGACAGGGGTGCACCGAACACTGAAGCTTTCTTT. It specifies CASSADRGAPNTEAFF.

The V and J genes are TRBV2 and TRBJ1-6; 12 bases align to TRBD1. V gave up 7 bases and J gave up 7 bases; unmatched junction bases: 8. The V gene's germline CDR1 is SNHLY and CDR2 FYNNEI. The CDR3 has 16 amino acids. The CDR3 coding sequence is TGTGCCAGCACCCGGGACAGGGGGCTCTTGAATTCACCCCTCCACTTT. Its protein product is CASTRDRGLLNSPLHF.